This T cell receptor beta chain was sequenced in a study of technical replicates of blood from a few donors. Profiling relied on immunoSEQ multiplex PCR, and the TCRdb table lists in-frame clones only, not all of them. The table records fewer than 100,000 clones, about 89% of them present only once. The CDR3 consists of 14 residues. Germline V gene data show CDR1 as MDHEN and CDR2 as SYDVKM. Trimming at V came to 8 bases and at J to 4 bases, leaving 7 bases not matched to a gene. Sequenced material: T cells isolated from PBMCs. The chain has TRBV28 and TRBJ2-5; 10 positions agree with TRBD1. The TCR comes from a human donor in good health. This chain's CDR3 is CASYRQGARETQYF. The CDR3 DNA reads TGTGCCAGCTATAGACAGGGGGCCAGAGAGACCCAGTACTTC.